The source of this T cell receptor beta chain is a study of T-cell memory formation after mild COVID-19. It was 5'RACE with constant-segment primers that produced the TCR alpha and TCR beta cDNA libraries, which carried sample barcodes and UMIs. TCRdb itself ran the 5' RACE reads through MiXCR, one entry per CDR3 protein. This sample has about 300,000 distinct CDR3 sequences, with roughly a fifth found just once. V dropped 4 bases and J dropped 0 bases, with 9 bases sitting between them. Germline CDR1 and CDR2: MNHNY and SVGAGI (reference sequence). This CDR3 contains 14 residues. Note on this clonotype: The target antigen is unknown.

Study results and limitations: The pre-infection memory compartment contained some responding clones, suggesting cross-reactive memory joined. Day 15 to 85 contractors were CD4/CD8 balanced; later expanders leaned CD4+. CD4+ contracting clones were found mainly in CM and EM, and CD8+ ones in EMRA.

The chain uses TRBV6-6 and TRBJ1-1; no reliable D call. The receptor was derived from a man between 18 and 35 years old who had mild COVID-19 (a few samples of this study predate the infection). Cell type and time point are not known. The sequenced material came from PBMCs or a T cell subset sorted from them (not recorded which). Here the CDR3 DNA reads TGTGCCAGCAGTTCACAGCAACTGAACACTGAAGCTTTCTTT. It encodes CASSSQQLNTEAFF.